What follows are 14 T cell receptor beta chains derived from one specimen sequenced in a study of blood T cells in healthy people across ages. Alongside a J-beta primer mix, a sample-barcoded 5' primer served in a second PCR lasting roughly 7 to 12 cycles. A single record per CDR3 protein comes from TCRdb applying MiXCR to the 5' RACE reads. In the table there are roughly 1.5 million distinct CDR3 sequences, approximately 43% of which are singletons. Sequencing input: blood. The receptors stem from a young woman in good health.

In this sample, this clonotype turned up once. V and J are TRBV20-1 and TRBJ1-3; tentatively, D is TRBD1 (6 bases). Trimming removed 6 bases at V and 1 base at J, with 13 bases between. The germline V gene encodes CDR1 DFQATT and CDR2 SNEGSKA (reference sequence). The CDR3 covers 14 residues. CDR3 amino acids: CSALMTGSGNTIYF. The CDR3 DNA sequence: TGCAGTGCATTAATGACAGGATCTGGAAACACCATATATTTT.

This clonotype turned up a few times. V and J are TRBV7-2 and TRBJ2-1; 9 bases are shared with TRBD2. Germline V lookup: CDR1 SGHTA, CDR2 FQGNSA. The CDR3 has 14 residues. V was pared by 8 bases and J by 7 bases, with 9 bases of the junction left unmatched. The CDR3 sequence: CASGRLAGRNEQFF. The CDR3 DNA sequence: TGTGCCAGCGGGCGGCTAGCGGGGCGTAATGAGCAGTTCTTC.

This clonotype was counted at least ten times. The rearrangement links TRBV12-3 or TRBV12-4 to TRBJ2-1; either TRBD1 or TRBD2 may fit D (5 bases each). The length of the CDR3 is 12 residues. V dropped 7 bases and J dropped 7 bases, with 11 bases sitting between them. CDR3 coding DNA: TGTGCCAGCATGGGGGTCCCGAATGAGCAGTTCTTC. Translating it yields CASMGVPNEQFF.

The chain is built from TRBV28 and TRBJ2-1, with 12 bases that match TRBD2. Looked up from germline, CDR1 is MDHEN and CDR2 is SYDVKM. V was clipped by 11 bases and J by 4 bases; unmatched bases: 3. This CDR3 is built from 13 residues. The CDR3 region has the DNA TGTGCCGGAGGACTAGCGGGGTACAATGAGCAGTTCTTC. It codes for CAGGLAGYNEQFF.

The chain is built from TRBV9 and TRBJ1-2, with 7 bases lining up with TRBD1. V gave up 0 bases and J gave up 3 bases; unmatched junction bases: 2. This CDR3 comprises 14 residues. CDR1 SGDLS and CDR2 YYNGEE come from the germline V gene. CDR3 nucleotides: TGTGCCAGCAGCGTAGATGGGACAGACTATGGCTACACCTTC. It encodes CASSVDGTDYGYTF.

This sequence joins TRBV7-8 and TRBJ1-2; 7 nucleotides line up with TRBD1. The CDR3 has 13 amino acids. Germline V gene lookup returns CDR1 SGHVS and CDR2 FQNEAQ. V shed 4 bases, J shed 8 bases, and the junction held 7 bases outside the gene matches. CDR3 in amino acids: CASSCDRDRGYTF. CDR3 DNA sequence: TGTGCCAGCAGCTGCGACAGGGATCGAGGCTACACCTTC.

The CDR3 spells CASRVGPSNEQFF. CDR3 DNA: TGTGCCAGCAGAGTGGGACCGAGCAATGAGCAGTTCTTC. The V gene is TRBV7-3, the J gene TRBJ2-1; the D call may be TRBD1 or TRBD2 (5 bases each). There are 13 residues in the CDR3. Germline assignment: CDR1 SGHTA and CDR2 FQGTGA. Trimming removed 6 bases at V and 6 bases at J, with 12 bases between.

The chain combines TRBV6-6 with TRBJ2-7; 10 nucleotides align to TRBD2. Germline-derived CDR1 and CDR2 are MNHNY and SVGAGI (reference sequence). The CDR3 loop spans 15 amino acids. V lost 0 bases and J lost 2; bases outside the gene matches: 1. The CDR3 bases are TGTGCCAGCAGTTACTCGCTAGCGGGAGCCTACGAGCAGTACTTC. Translating it yields CASSYSLAGAYEQYF.

The chain employs TRBV11-2 and TRBJ2-5; 10 bases align to TRBD2. CDR1 is SGHAT, CDR2 FQNNGV, per germline. The V gene end was trimmed by 5 bases and the J gene end by 1 base; junction bases not matched to a gene: 10. This CDR3 has 17 residues. CDR3 sequence reads: CASSPLRTSGGQETQYF. The CDR3 coding sequence is TGTGCCAGCAGCCCCCTCCGGACTAGCGGAGGCCAAGAGACCCAGTACTTC.

This clonotype has a handful of counts. The CDR3 nucleotides read TGTGCCAGCAGCCCGGGACAGTTGGGGACCCAGTACTTC. It specifies CASSPGQLGTQYF. The chain carries TRBV11-2 and TRBJ2-5; 7 nucleotides match TRBD1. The V gene end was trimmed by 5 bases and the J gene end by 7 bases; junction bases not matched to a gene: 7. Germline V gene sequence: CDR1 SGHAT, CDR2 FQNNGV. This CDR3 region has 13 residues.

The chain combines TRBV5-5 with TRBJ2-3; D is undetermined. The CDR3 runs to 16 residues. Trimming shortened V by 2 bases and J by 0 bases, and 13 bases separated the two germline ends. Germline CDR1 and CDR2: SGHKS and YYEKEE (reference sequence). CDR3: CASSFTPSLSTDTQYF. CDR3 nucleotides: TGTGCCAGCAGCTTCACCCCAAGCCTTAGCACAGATACGCAGTATTTT. The full variable domain, rest sourced from reference TRBV5-5 and TRBJ2-3, is DAGVTQSPTHLIKTRGQQVTLRCSPISGHKSVSWYQQVLGQGPQFIFQYYEKEERGRGNFPDRFSARQFPNYSSELNVNALLLGDSALYLCASSFTPSLSTDTQYFGPGTRLTVL.

The sample holds a few counts of this clonotype. The V call is TRBV13, the J call TRBJ1-4; weak D call: TRBD1 (6 bases). The CDR3 contains 15 residues. Germline V gene sequence: CDR1 PRHDT, CDR2 FYEKMQ (reference sequence). V lost 5 bases, J lost 7 bases, and 17 bases lay in between. The DNA for the CDR3 is TGTGCCAGCAGCACCTGGCGGGGGCGGACTGAAAAACTGTTTTTT. Encoded protein: CASSTWRGRTEKLFF.

The chain joins TRBV28 to TRBJ2-3; 7 bases are a match to TRBD2. The trim removed 8 bases at V and 8 bases at J, leaving 13 bases unmatched. Per germline, CDR1 MDHEN and CDR2 SYDVKM. The CDR3 is 14 amino acids. The CDR3 nucleotides are TGTGCCAGCGCCTCCGGGACTACCTTAGGTACGCAGTATTTT. This sequence encodes CASASGTTLGTQYF.

This clonotype was detected only a few times. The CDR3 sequence: CASTSSSGGLVRQFF. CDR3 coding DNA: TGTGCCAGCACCTCGTCTAGCGGGGGCCTAGTTAGGCAGTTCTTC. V is TRBV6-5 and J is TRBJ2-1; TRBD2 matches 10 bases. Germline CDR1 is MNHEY and CDR2 is SVGAGI. V lost 7 bases, J lost 12 bases, and 15 bases stayed unmatched. This CDR3 spans 15 amino acids.